The clone carrying this T cell receptor (beta chain) was counted between two and nine times. The CDR3 covers 13 residues. V shed 8 bases and J 6 bases; nucleotides not matched to a gene: 5. CDR1 is WSHSY and CDR2 is SAAADI in the germline V gene. Fresh peripheral blood, around 9.2 ml of it, supplied the PBMCs. It was RNA transcripts that yielded the amplified TCR beta CDR3 regions. The HTBI set primed first-round TCR CDR3 RT-PCR. In TCRdb, the multiplex PCR reads were re-called with MiXCR into one record per CDR3 protein. In the table there are a few hundred thousand distinct CDR3 sequences, around a sixth of which are singletons. This sample stems from a study of T cells in Graves' hyperthyroidism and ophthalmopathy.

Sequencing was carried out using blood. This sequence was found in a young woman with Graves' hyperthyroidism. The chain is built from TRBV10-2 and TRBJ2-1; 9 bases align to TRBD1. The CDR3 is CASLSDRGNEQFF. The CDR3 bases are TGCGCCAGCTTATCGGACAGGGGCAATGAGCAGTTCTTC.